This T cell receptor (beta chain) was observed in a study of molecular identifiers for immune sequencing clone quantification. Germline CDR1 and CDR2: LNHDA and SQIVND (reference sequence). Trimming cost V 5 bases and J 1 base, with 12 bases left between them. The CDR3 totals 14 residues. TCRdb re-called the PCR reads with MiXCR, one entry per CDR3 protein. The sample has more than 450,000 distinct CDR3 sequences, about 22% seen once; the top ten hold roughly 0.81%. Sequencing was performed on naive CD8+ T cells from blood, with Jurkat cell RNA spiked in. Subset specified: FACS-sorted CD8+CD4-CCR7+CD45RA+ naive T cells. This chain connects TRBV19 to TRBJ2-7, with D tentatively TRBD2 (6 bases). The sequence was collected from a human donor in good health. Some libraries in this study had Jurkat cell RNA spiked in. CDR3 in amino acids: CASSWRGRSYEQYF. CDR3 sequence (DNA): TGTGCCAGTAGTTGGCGGGGAAGGTCCTACGAGCAGTACTTC. Full variable domain (rest looked up from reference TRBV19 and TRBJ2-7): DGGITQSPKYLFRKEGQNVTLSCEQNLNHDAMYWYRQDPGQGLRLIYYSQIVNDFQKGDIAEGYSVSREKKESFPLTVTSAQKNPTAFYLCASSWRGRSYEQYFGPGTRLTVT.